Below are 26 T cell receptor beta chains sequenced from a single sample in a study of blood T cells in healthy people across ages. The authors ran a second PCR of 7 to 11 cycles using a sample-barcoded 5' primer and a J-beta primer mix. TCRdb re-called the 5' RACE reads with MiXCR, one entry per CDR3 protein. In the table there are 1.8 million or so distinct CDR3 sequences, more than 35% of which are singletons. Material for sequencing was blood. The receptors here all came from a human donor in good health.

This clonotype was seen at least ten times. The genes are TRBV4-3 and TRBJ1-4; D uncertain. The V end lost 1 base, the J end lost 0 bases, and 6 bases lay between the germline ends. CDR3 length equals 15 residues. Germline CDR1 LGHNA, CDR2 YSLEER. The CDR3 nucleotides are TGCGCCAGCAGCCAAGTACGGTCAACTAATGAAAAACTGTTTTTT. Amino acids: CASSQVRSTNEKLFF.

The chain carries TRBV15 and TRBJ2-1; 10 bases align to TRBD1. The V and J ends lost 8 bases and 8 bases, in that order; junction bases with no gene match: 6. The germline V gene has CDR1 LNHNV and CDR2 YYDKDF (reference sequence). There are 13 residues in the CDR3. The CDR3 here is CATGGDRGYEQFF. The CDR3 DNA reads as TGTGCCACCGGGGGGGACAGGGGATATGAGCAGTTCTTC.

As to this clonotype: Its ends do not fully match the called genes, so a read error is possible. The J gene is TRBJ1-5, the V gene TRBV7-8; TRBD1 matches 7 bases. From germline, CDR1 is SGHVS and CDR2 FQNEAQ. The CDR3 runs to 19 residues. This CDR3 is CASSSLVGTGVFGNRPQHF. As DNA, the CDR3 is TGTGCCAGCAGTTCCTTGGTGGGAACAGGGGTTTTTGGCAATCGGCCCCAGCATTTT.

The rearrangement links TRBV6-5 to TRBJ2-3; 9 bases fit TRBD2. CDR3 length: 17 residues. The ends lost 4 bases at V and 5 bases at J; junction bases unmatched: 13. Per the germline V gene, CDR1 is MNHEY and CDR2 is SVGAGI. The CDR3 loop reads CASSFGASGAPGDTQYF. CDR3 nucleotide sequence: TGTGCCAGCAGTTTCGGGGCTAGCGGGGCCCCAGGAGATACGCAGTATTTT.

This clonotype came up a few times. V gene TRBV12-3 or TRBV12-4 combines with J gene TRBJ2-3, with D unclear. The germline V and J ends were trimmed by 5 bases and 13 bases, with 16 bases remaining between them. This CDR3 spans 12 amino acids. CDR3 protein: CASSPMTTKKYF. The CDR3 bases are TGTGCCAGCAGTCCCATGACAACCAAGAAGTATTTT.

This clonotype was observed a few times. The chain joins TRBV11-2 to TRBJ2-3; D remains unclear. Looked up from germline, CDR1 is SGHAT and CDR2 is FQNNGV. Trimming pared 6 bases from V and 9 bases from J, leaving 13 bases between. The CDR3 runs to 12 residues. CDR3: CASRSPPETQYF. Here the CDR3 DNA reads TGTGCCAGCAGATCCCCCCCGGAAACGCAGTATTTT.

This clonotype was counted a few times. V usage is TRBV12-3 or TRBV12-4 and J usage is TRBJ2-2; D ambiguous. V lost 6 bases and J 1 base, leaving 9 bases between the germline ends. CDR3 length: 14 residues. The CDR3 DNA is TGTGCCAGCAGCGGTCCGATGAACACCGGGGAGCTGTTTTTT. Translating gives CASSGPMNTGELFF.

The genes are TRBV12-3 or TRBV12-4 and TRBJ1-6; 8 bases are a match to TRBD1. Trimming at V came to 3 bases and at J to 8 bases, leaving 6 bases not matched to a gene. CDR3 length: 15 amino acids. CDR3 coding DNA: TGTGCCAGCAGTTTTCTCAGGGGGCTCCATTCACCCCTCCACTTT. It specifies CASSFLRGLHSPLHF.

This clonotype came up a few times. The chain links TRBV15 to TRBJ1-5; unclear D gene. CDR3 length: 15 residues. V lost 0 bases to trimming and J lost 4 bases, with 10 bases between them. From germline, CDR1 is LNHNV and CDR2 YYDKDF (reference sequence). The CDR3 protein is CATSRDGRENQPQHF. The DNA for the CDR3 is TGTGCCACCAGCAGAGATGGACGGGAAAATCAGCCCCAGCATTTT.

V gene TRBV9 combines with J gene TRBJ1-2, with D possibly being TRBD1 (5 bases). Trimming took off 4 bases at V and 7 bases at J, with 14 bases between the two ends. Germline V gene data show CDR1 as SGDLS and CDR2 as YYNGEE. CDR3 length equals 13 residues. This chain's CDR3 is CASSLLTGGGYTF. In nucleotides, the CDR3 is TGTGCCAGCAGCCTTCTCACAGGAGGTGGCTACACCTTC.

This chain connects TRBV20-1 to TRBJ2-7; no clear D. Trimming cost V 3 bases and J 5 bases, with 14 bases left between them. CDR1 is DFQATT and CDR2 is SNEGSKA in the germline V gene (reference sequence). There are 13 residues in the CDR3. This CDR3 reads CSASKDSSNEQYF. The DNA for the CDR3 is TGCAGTGCTAGTAAAGACTCGAGCAACGAGCAGTACTTC.

V gene TRBV24-1 combines with J gene TRBJ2-1, with D maybe TRBD1 (5 bases). CDR3 length: 17 residues. V gave up 0 bases and J gave up 0 bases, with 11 bases separating them. CDR1 and CDR2 (germline): KGHDR, SFDVKD. The CDR3 DNA reads as TGTGCCACCAGTGATTTGGACAGCCCAAGCTCCTACAATGAGCAGTTCTTC. Protein product: CATSDLDSPSSYNEQFF.

In its sample, this clonotype was seen a few times. This chain links TRBV4-3 with TRBJ2-7; D is uncertain. This CDR3 has 16 residues. Germline V gene data show CDR1 as LGHNA and CDR2 as YSLEER. Deletions cut 4 bases from V and 0 bases from J, with 16 bases between. CDR3 amino acids: CASSPSPGRSSYEQYF. The CDR3 DNA is TGCGCCAGCAGCCCCAGTCCTGGCAGGAGCTCCTACGAGCAGTACTTC.

This clonotype showed up just a few times. The chain combines TRBV7-9 with TRBJ2-1; TRBD1 or TRBD2 may be the D gene (7 bases each). The V gene's germline CDR1 is SEHNR and CDR2 FQNEAQ (reference sequence). Trimming took 3 bases from V and 7 from J, leaving 13 bases between them. The CDR3 totals 14 residues. The CDR3 protein is CASSFPGGGNEQFF. CDR3 in DNA: TGTGCCAGCAGCTTTCCAGGGGGGGGAAATGAGCAGTTCTTC.

This clonotype was found a few times. This chain uses TRBV29-1 with TRBJ1-2; tentatively, D is TRBD1 (5 bases). Germline lookup yields CDR1 SQVTM and CDR2 ANQGSEA. This CDR3 contains 12 residues. V lost 3 bases and J 3 bases, leaving 8 bases between the germline ends. CDR3 sequence (DNA): TGCAGCGTTGAGGGACGGGACTATGGCTACACCTTC. It translates to CSVEGRDYGYTF.

This rearrangement joins TRBV29-1 to TRBJ2-1; 9 nucleotides line up with TRBD2. The CDR3 has 16 residues. Per the germline V gene, CDR1 is SQVTM and CDR2 is ANQGSEA. Trimming at V came to 4 bases and at J to 3 bases, leaving 10 bases not matched to a gene. CDR3 sequence: CSVAPPAGGIYNEQFF. CDR3 nucleotide sequence: TGCAGCGTTGCCCCCCCCGCGGGAGGGATCTACAATGAGCAGTTCTTC.

The chain carries TRBV6-1 and TRBJ1-5, with TRBD1 matching 7 bases. CDR1 and CDR2 from the germline V gene are MNHNS and SASEGT. The J segment lost 7 bases and the V segment lost 6 bases, leaving 12 bases of the junction unmatched. The CDR3 extends over 15 amino acids. This CDR3 reads CASSKEGAMGQPQHF. The CDR3 DNA reads as TGTGCCAGCAGCAAGGAGGGGGCAATGGGGCAGCCCCAGCATTTT.

There are a few counts of this clonotype. The rearrangement uses TRBV7-2 and TRBJ2-3; D uncertain. Germline V gives CDR1 SGHTA, CDR2 FQGNSA. V gave up 5 bases and J gave up 6 bases, with 15 bases separating them. There are 14 residues in the CDR3. CDR3 protein: CASSHGWSSDTQYF. The CDR3, as DNA: TGTGCCAGCAGCCACGGGTGGAGCTCGGATACGCAGTATTTT.

The chain has TRBV20-1 and TRBJ2-5, with D maybe TRBD1 (6 bases). Germline V lookup: CDR1 DFQATT, CDR2 SNEGSKA (reference sequence). The CDR3 sequence is 16 residues long. V lost 0 bases and J 9 bases, leaving 23 bases between the germline ends. The CDR3 sequence is CSAREYIDRLTKAQYF. CDR3 nucleotides: TGCAGTGCTAGAGAATATATCGACAGGCTAACAAAGGCCCAGTACTTC.

The chain links TRBV18 to TRBJ1-2, with 8 nucleotides matching TRBD1. The trim removed 5 bases at V and 4 bases at J, leaving 6 bases unmatched. The CDR3 runs to 14 residues. CDR1 KGHSH and CDR2 LQKENI come from the germline V gene. CDR3 in amino acids: CASSNGQGGYGYTF. In nucleotides, the CDR3 is TGTGCCAGCTCAAACGGACAGGGAGGCTATGGCTACACCTTC.

The chain has TRBV10-3 and TRBJ2-5; possibly TRBD1 for D (6 bases). CDR3 length equals 13 residues. V lost 2 bases to trimming and J lost 6 bases, with 10 bases between them. Germline V gene data show CDR1 as ENHRY and CDR2 as SYGVKD. The CDR3 sequence is CAISETGTQTQYF. The CDR3 DNA sequence: TGTGCCATCAGTGAGACAGGGACACAGACCCAGTACTTC.

This clonotype was observed a few times. The chain links TRBV29-1 to TRBJ1-2, with D maybe TRBD1 (5 bases). Between the trimmed V and J ends, which lost 5 bases and 4 bases, there was a span of 8 bases. The CDR3 has 11 residues. Germline lookup yields CDR1 SQVTM and CDR2 ANQGSEA. The CDR3 DNA reads TGCAGCGTTTCAGGGACCTATGGCTACACCTTC. It encodes CSVSGTYGYTF.

J is TRBJ2-1 and V is TRBV6-4; 14 bases are a match to TRBD2. The assigned J gene may be wrong: the sequence end matches TRBJ2-7 better. This CDR3 contains 17 residues. In germline, CDR1 is MRHNA, CDR2 SNTAGT. CDR3 residues: CASKRTSGGPSYNEQYF. In DNA, the CDR3 is TGTGCCAGCAAAAGGACTAGCGGGGGGCCATCCTACAATGAGCAGTACTTC.

The chain combines TRBV20-1 with TRBJ2-2; possibly TRBD2 for D (5 bases). Per the germline V gene, CDR1 is DFQATT and CDR2 is SNEGSKA (reference sequence). V was pared by 0 bases and J by 5 bases, with 16 bases between. The CDR3 totals 16 residues. The CDR3 DNA is TGCAGTGCTAGAGATGCCCTAGGCAGGACTACCGGGGAGCTGTTTTTT. It encodes CSARDALGRTTGELFF.

This clonotype came up once. The chain employs TRBV28 and TRBJ1-1, with D possibly being TRBD1 (5 bases). The CDR3 contains 15 residues. The germline V gene has CDR1 MDHEN and CDR2 SYDVKM. Trimming removed 2 bases from V and 7 bases from J, with 17 bases in between. The CDR3 reads CASSLPGLGLDEAFF. The CDR3 nucleotides are TGTGCCAGCAGTTTACCAGGGTTGGGGCTCGATGAAGCTTTCTTT.

In its sample, this clonotype was seen a few times. V and J are TRBV18 and TRBJ2-2; 11 nucleotides line up with TRBD2. Germline CDR1 is KGHSH and CDR2 is LQKENI. The V gene end was trimmed by 1 base and the J gene end by 5 bases; junction bases not matched to a gene: 3. CDR3 length: 16 residues. The CDR3 here is CASSPRPSGRTGELFF. The CDR3 coding sequence is TGTGCCAGCTCACCACGGCCTAGCGGGAGGACCGGGGAGCTGTTTTTT.